This T cell receptor beta chain was captured in a study of cytomegalovirus exposure and HLA in healthy donors. 60 Vbeta and 13 Jbeta primers were used in PCR. Profiled with immunoSEQ multiplex PCR; TCRdb holds only in-frame clones, not every one. Of some 180,000 clones in the sample, 80% were seen once. CDR1 SGDLS and CDR2 YYNGEE come from the germline V gene. V lost 0 bases to trimming and J lost 0 bases; unmatched junction nucleotides: 12. The CDR3 consists of 20 residues. Specimen: PBMCs. This TCR was sampled from a girl aged 10 to 17 in good health and CMV-seropositive. The rearrangement uses TRBV9 and TRBJ2-1; 10 bases match TRBD2. The CDR3 nucleotides read TGTGCCAGCAGCGTAGGGTGGGGGACTAGCGCAAAGAGCTCCTACAATGAGCAGTTCTTC. Translating gives CASSVGWGTSAKSSYNEQFF.